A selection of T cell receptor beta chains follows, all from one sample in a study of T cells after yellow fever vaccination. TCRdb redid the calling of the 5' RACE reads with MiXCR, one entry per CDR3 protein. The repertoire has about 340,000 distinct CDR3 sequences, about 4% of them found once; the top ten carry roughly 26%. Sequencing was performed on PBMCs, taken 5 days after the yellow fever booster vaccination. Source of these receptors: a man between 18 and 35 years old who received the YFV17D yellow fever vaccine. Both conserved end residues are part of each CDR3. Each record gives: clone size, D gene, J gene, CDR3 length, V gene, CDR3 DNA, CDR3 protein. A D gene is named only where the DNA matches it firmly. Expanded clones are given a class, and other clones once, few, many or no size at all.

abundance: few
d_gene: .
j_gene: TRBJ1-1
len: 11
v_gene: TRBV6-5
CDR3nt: TGTGCCAGCATCCCCGGGACAGAAGCTTTCTTT
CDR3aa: CASIPGTEAFF

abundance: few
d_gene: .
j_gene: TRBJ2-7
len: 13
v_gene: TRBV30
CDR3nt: TGTGCCTGGAGGCCCCTTACAGGGCGCGAGCAGTACTTC
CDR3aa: CAWRPLTGREQYF

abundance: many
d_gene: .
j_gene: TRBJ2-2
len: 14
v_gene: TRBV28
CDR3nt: TGTGCCAGCAGCTCGGGGTCAATCACCGGGGAGCTGTTTTTT
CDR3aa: CASSSGSITGELFF

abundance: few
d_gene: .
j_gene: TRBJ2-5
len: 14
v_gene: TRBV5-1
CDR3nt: TGCGCCAGCAGCCTAGCGTCCCAGTGGGAGACCCAGTACTTC
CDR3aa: CASSLASQWETQYF

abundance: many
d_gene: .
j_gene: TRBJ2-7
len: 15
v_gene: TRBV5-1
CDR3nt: TGCGCCAGCAGCTTGGGATCGTGGAGCTCCTACGAGCAGTACTTC
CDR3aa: CASSLGSWSSYEQYF

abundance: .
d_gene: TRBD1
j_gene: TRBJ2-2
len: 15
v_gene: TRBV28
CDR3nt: TGTGCCAGCCGAGTGTACAGGGGGAAAACCGGGGAGCTGTTTTTT
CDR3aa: CASRVYRGKTGELFF

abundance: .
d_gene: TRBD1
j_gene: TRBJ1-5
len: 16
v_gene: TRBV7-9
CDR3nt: TGTGCCAGCAGCTCCTACGGCAGGGACAGCCGTCAGCCCCAGCATTTT
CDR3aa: CASSSYGRDSRQPQHF

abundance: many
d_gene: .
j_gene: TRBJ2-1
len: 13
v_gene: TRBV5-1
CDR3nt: TGCGCCAGCAGCTCGGGACCAGACAATGAGCAGTTCTTC
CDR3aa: CASSSGPDNEQFF

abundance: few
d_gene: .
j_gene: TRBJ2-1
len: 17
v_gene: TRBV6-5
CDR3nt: TGTGCCAGCAACAAACCGTCTAGCGCGAGCTCCTACAATGAGCAGTTCTTC
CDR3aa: CASNKPSSASSYNEQFF

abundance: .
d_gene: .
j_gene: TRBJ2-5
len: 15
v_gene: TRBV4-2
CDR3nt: TGTGCCAGCAGCCAAGATGGGCGGGGCGGCGAGACCCAGTACTTC
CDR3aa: CASSQDGRGGETQYF

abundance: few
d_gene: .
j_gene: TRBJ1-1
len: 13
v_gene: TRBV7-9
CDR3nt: TGTGCCAGCACGGTGACGATGAACACTGAAGCTTTCTTT
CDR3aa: CASTVTMNTEAFF

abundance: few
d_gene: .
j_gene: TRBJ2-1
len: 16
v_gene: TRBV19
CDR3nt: TGTGCCAGTAGTATAGCCCAGGGGAATCCCTACAATGAGCAGTTCTTC
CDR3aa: CASSIAQGNPYNEQFF

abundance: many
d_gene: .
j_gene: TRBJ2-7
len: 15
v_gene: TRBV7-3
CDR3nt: TGTGCCAGCAGCTTACTAGGGGGATCGGGTGAGGAGCAGTACTTC
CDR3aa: CASSLLGGSGEEQYF

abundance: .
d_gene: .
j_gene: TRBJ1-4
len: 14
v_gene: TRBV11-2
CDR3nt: TGTGCCAGCAGCTCCCCGTCTAGAAATGAAAAACTGTTTTTT
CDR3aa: CASSSPSRNEKLFF

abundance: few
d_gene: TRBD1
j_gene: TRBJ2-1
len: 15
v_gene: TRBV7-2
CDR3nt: TGTGCCAGCACCCGTGGGGACAGTACCTACAATGAGCAGTTCTTC
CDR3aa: CASTRGDSTYNEQFF

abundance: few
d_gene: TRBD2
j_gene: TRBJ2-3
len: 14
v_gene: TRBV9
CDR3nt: TGTGCCAGCACCCCCGGGGGGGGCTTCGATACGCAGTATTTT
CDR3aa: CASTPGGGFDTQYF

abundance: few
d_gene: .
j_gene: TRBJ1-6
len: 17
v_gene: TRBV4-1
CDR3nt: TGCGCCAGCAGCGGAACCCTTGCCCGGGACGGGAGAAAGTTCATCCACTTT
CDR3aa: CASSGTLARDGRKFIHF

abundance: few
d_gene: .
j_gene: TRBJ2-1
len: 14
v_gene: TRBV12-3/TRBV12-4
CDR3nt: TGTGCCAGCAGTTTGGGCCACCCCTACAATGAGCAGTTCTTC
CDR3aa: CASSLGHPYNEQFF

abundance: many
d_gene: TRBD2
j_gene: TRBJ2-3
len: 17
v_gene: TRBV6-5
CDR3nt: TGTGCCAGCAGTTACAGGCTACTAGCGGGGGGGACAGATACGCAGTATTTT
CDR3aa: CASSYRLLAGGTDTQYF

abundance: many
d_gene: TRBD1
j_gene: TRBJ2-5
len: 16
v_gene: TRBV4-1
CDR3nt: TGCGCCAGCAGCCATTTTGGGACAGGAGGCCAAGAGACCCAGTACTTC
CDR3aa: CASSHFGTGGQETQYF

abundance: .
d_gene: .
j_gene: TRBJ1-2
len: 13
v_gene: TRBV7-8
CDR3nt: TGTGCCAGCAGCCTATTCCGGGAGTATGGCTACACCTTC
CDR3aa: CASSLFREYGYTF

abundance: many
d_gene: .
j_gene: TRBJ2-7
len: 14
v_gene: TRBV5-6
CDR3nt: TGTGCCAGCAGCTACCTGGGGGCCTCCTACGAGCAGTACTTC
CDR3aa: CASSYLGASYEQYF

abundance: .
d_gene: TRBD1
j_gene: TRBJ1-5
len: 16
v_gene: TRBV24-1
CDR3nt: TGTGCCACCAGTGACGACAGGGGGCCTGCGATACAGCCCCAGCATTTT
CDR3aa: CATSDDRGPAIQPQHF

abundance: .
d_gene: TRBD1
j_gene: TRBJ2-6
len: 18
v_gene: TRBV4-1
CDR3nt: TGCGCCAGCAGCGCTTCGGGGACAGGGCAATCTGGGGCCAACGTCCTGACTTTC
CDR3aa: CASSASGTGQSGANVLTF

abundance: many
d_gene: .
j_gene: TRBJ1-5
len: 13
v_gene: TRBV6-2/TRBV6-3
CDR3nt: TGTGCCAGCACCACTACGGGAGTCCGACCCCAGCATTTT
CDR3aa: CASTTTGVRPQHF

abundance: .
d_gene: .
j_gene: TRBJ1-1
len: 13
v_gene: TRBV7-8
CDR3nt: TGTGCCAGCACCTCCATTCCGAACACTGAAGCTTTCTTT
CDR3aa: CASTSIPNTEAFF

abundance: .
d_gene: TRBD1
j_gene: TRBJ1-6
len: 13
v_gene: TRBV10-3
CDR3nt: TGTGCCATCGTTGAGGGGGCGAATTCACCCCTCCACTTT
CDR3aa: CAIVEGANSPLHF